The source of this T cell receptor beta chain is a study of T cell changes during pregnancy in multiple sclerosis (dated by TCRdb to the late 2010s). For the wider study: In women with multiple sclerosis, the researchers looked at how the T cell repertoire shifted as pregnancy progressed.

The CDR3 covers 9 residues, taking in both the cysteine and the phenylalanine. Only the CDR3 part of the read is kept: 27 bases, read in frame from the first base. V is pared back by 8 bases and J by 5 bases, with 4 bases lying between the germline termini. CDR1 is given as MGHDK and CDR2 as SYGVNS, both from the germline V gene. The library was built by means of the immunoSEQ multiplex PCR assay. TCRdb stores this immuneACCESS table with in-frame sequences only. Part of the clones is absent; in the studies checked, under half of the shortfall reflects unresolved V genes, and no reason is known for the rest. The sample table shows about 59,000 clones, and about 94% are seen once. The top ten clonotypes cover under 3% of the sample. Worth noting for this clone: Its binding antigen is unknown. There are no base qualities to consult, and no much larger clone falls within one base.

Here the sequenced sample was CD8+ T cells from peripheral blood mononuclear cells, taken after pregnancy. The TCR was taken from a female donor with multiple sclerosis, enrolled in a pregnancy study. The sequence joins TRBV25-1 to TRBJ2-7, with the D gene call left open. The sequenced DNA: TGTGCCAGCGGAGACGAGCAGTACTTC. Translated, this is CASGDEQYF.